This T cell receptor (beta chain) was documented in a study of beta chain features in type 1 diabetes. Study details: Healthy donors and patients had similar age, gender and cell yields. Findings and caveats of the study: In every one of the four CD4+ subsets, TCRB CDR3s were moderately but significantly shorter in Type 1 diabetes patients.

Trimming shortened V by 5 bases and J by 0 bases, and 15 bases separated the two germline ends. Germline loops: CDR1 SEHNR, CDR2 FQNEAQ (reference sequence). This CDR3 contains 16 residues. Every bit of the isolated RNA underwent reverse transcription, so sequencing read expressed TCRB transcripts. The table came from immunoSEQ multiplex PCR; TCRdb's copy has only in-frame clones and leaves some out. The data hold a few hundred thousand clones, with 9.6% observed a single time. This clone was seen repeatedly, ten times or more. Its target is not known. The source material was central memory CD4+ T cells from blood. The gene calls are TRBV7-9 and TRBJ2-3; D is perhaps TRBD2 (5 bases). The origin of this receptor is a man aged 25 to 45 with type 1 diabetes. CDR3 DNA: TGTGCCAGCAGCCCCGGGGTGAGCTCTAGCACAGATACGCAGTATTTT. This gives the protein CASSPGVSSSTDTQYF.